This T cell receptor (beta chain) was sequenced in a study of cytomegalovirus exposure and HLA in healthy donors. Study results and caveats: It was 150 to 200 TCR beta chains that were listed as cytomegalovirus-associated. A few CMV-associated chains proved CMV antigen-specific in vitro. According to a later analysis, TCR clusters from the first cohort tended to co-occur in the 90 to 150 validation repertoires.

Sequencing used immunoSEQ multiplex PCR; TCRdb keeps in-frame clones, though not all of them. This sample has 150,000 or so clones, with 84% found just once. While the first cohort had 500 to 700 subjects, the donors belonged to the separate validation cohort of over a hundred subjects. The V gene's germline CDR1 is LGHNA and CDR2 YNFKEQ. V lost 4 bases, J lost 8 bases, and 8 bases stayed unmatched. The CDR3 spans 14 residues. In the case of this clone: Its specificity is unknown.

Sequenced material: PBMCs. The chain links TRBV4-2 to TRBJ1-1; 9 nucleotides align to TRBD1. This TCR was sampled from a young man in good health and CMV-seropositive. The CDR3 spells CASSLSGTGYEAFF. The CDR3 region has the DNA TGTGCCAGCAGCCTAAGTGGGACAGGGTACGAAGCTTTCTTT.